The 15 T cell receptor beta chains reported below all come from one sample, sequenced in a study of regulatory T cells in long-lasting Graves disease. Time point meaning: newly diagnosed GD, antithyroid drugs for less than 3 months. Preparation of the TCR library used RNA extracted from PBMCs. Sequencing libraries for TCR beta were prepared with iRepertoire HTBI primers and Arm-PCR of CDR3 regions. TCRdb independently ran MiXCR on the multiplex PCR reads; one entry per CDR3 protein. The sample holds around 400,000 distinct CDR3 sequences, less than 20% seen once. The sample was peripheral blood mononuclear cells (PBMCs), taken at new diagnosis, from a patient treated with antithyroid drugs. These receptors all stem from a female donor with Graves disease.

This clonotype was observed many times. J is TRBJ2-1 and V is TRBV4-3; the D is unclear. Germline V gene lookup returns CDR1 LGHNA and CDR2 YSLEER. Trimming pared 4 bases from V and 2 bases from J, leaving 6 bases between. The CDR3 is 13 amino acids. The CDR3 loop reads CASSLSTYNEQFF. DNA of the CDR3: TGCGCCAGCAGCCTCTCGACCTACAATGAGCAGTTCTTC.

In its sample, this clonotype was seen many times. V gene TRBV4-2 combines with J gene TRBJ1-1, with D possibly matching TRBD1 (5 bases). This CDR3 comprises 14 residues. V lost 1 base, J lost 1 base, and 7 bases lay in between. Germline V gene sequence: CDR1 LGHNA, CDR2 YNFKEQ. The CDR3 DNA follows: TGTGCCAGCAGCCAAGTAGGGACGAACACTGAAGCTTTCTTT. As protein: CASSQVGTNTEAFF.

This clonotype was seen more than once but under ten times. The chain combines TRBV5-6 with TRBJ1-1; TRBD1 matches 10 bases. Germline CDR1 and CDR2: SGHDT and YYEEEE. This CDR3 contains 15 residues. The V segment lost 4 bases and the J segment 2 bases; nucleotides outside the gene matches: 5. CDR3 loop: CASSTGTGVNTEAFF. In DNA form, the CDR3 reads TGTGCCAGCAGCACCGGGACAGGGGTAAACACTGAAGCTTTCTTT. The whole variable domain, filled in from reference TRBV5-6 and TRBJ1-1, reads DAGVTQSPTHLIKTRGQQVTLRCSPKSGHDTVSWYQQALGQGPQFIFQYYEEEERQRGNFPDRFSGHQFPNYSSELNVNALLLGDSALYLCASSTGTGVNTEAFFGQGTRLTVV.

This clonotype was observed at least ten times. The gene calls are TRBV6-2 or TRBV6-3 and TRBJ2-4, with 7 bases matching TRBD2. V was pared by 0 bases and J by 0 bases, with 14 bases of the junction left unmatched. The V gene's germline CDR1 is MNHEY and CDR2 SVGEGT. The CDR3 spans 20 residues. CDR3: CASSYSKASSGVLAKNIQYF. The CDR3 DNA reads TGTGCCAGCAGTTACTCGAAGGCCTCGAGCGGGGTGCTAGCCAAAAACATTCAGTACTTC.

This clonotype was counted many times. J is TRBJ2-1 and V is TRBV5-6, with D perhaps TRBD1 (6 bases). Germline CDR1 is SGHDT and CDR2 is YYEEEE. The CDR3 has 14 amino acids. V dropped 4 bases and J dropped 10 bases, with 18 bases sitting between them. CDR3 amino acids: CASSLDRTGREQFF. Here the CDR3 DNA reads TGTGCCAGCAGCCTCGACAGGACCGGCCGGGAGCAGTTCTTC.

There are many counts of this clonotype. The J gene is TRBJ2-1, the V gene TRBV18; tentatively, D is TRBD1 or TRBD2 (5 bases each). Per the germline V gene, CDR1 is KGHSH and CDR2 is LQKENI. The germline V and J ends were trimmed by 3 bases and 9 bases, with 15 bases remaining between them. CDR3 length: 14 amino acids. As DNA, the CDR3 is TGTGCCAGCTCACCCGGGACCGCCGTGGGTGAGCAGTTCTTC. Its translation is CASSPGTAVGEQFF.

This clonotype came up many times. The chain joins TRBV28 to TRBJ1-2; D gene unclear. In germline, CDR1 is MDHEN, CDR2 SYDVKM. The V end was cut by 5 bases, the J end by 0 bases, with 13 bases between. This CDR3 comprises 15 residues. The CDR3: CASSPPGIANYGYTF. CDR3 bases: TGTGCCAGCAGTCCGCCGGGCATAGCTAACTATGGCTACACCTTC.

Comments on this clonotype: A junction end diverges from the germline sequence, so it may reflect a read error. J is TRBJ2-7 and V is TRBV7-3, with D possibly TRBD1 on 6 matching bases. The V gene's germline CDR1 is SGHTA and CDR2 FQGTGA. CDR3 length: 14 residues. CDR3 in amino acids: CAGSRGEGAYEQYF. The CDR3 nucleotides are TGTGCCGGCAGCCGCGGCGAGGGGGCCTACGAGCAGTACTTC.

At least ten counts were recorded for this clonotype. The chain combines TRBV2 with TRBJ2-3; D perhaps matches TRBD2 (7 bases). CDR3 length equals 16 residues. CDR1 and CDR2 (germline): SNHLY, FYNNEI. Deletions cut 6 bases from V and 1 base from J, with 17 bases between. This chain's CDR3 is CASSLMGGPGTDTQYF. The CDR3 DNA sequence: TGTGCCAGCAGCCTCATGGGGGGGCCGGGCACAGATACGCAGTATTTT.

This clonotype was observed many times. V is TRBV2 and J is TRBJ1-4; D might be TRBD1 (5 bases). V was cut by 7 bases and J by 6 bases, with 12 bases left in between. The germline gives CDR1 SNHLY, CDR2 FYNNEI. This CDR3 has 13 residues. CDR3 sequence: CASTLGTDEKLFF. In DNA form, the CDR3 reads TGTGCCAGCACGCTCGGGACGGATGAAAAACTGTTTTTT. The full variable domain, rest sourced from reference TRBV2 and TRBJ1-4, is EPEVTQTPSHQVTQMGQEVILRCVPISNHLYFYWYRQILGQKVEFLVSFYNNEISEKSEIFDDQFSVERPDGSNFTLKIRSTKLEDSAMYFCASTLGTDEKLFFGSGTQLSVL.

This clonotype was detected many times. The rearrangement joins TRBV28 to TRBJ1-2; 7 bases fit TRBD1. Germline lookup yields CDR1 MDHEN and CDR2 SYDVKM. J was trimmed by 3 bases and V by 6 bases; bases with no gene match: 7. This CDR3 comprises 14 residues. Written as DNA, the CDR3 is TGTGCCAGCAGATTTCAGACAGGGCACTATGGCTACACCTTC. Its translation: CASRFQTGHYGYTF.

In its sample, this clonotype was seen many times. The CDR3 sequence is CASSLVFTGSDEQFF. CDR3 in DNA: TGTGCCAGCAGCTTAGTCTTCACAGGGAGCGATGAGCAGTTCTTC. The chain couples TRBV11-3 to TRBJ2-1, with D possibly TRBD1 on 6 matching bases. The germline V and J ends were trimmed by 1 base and 8 bases, with 15 bases remaining between them. The CDR3 has 15 residues. Germline V gene sequence: CDR1 SGHNT, CDR2 YENEEA.

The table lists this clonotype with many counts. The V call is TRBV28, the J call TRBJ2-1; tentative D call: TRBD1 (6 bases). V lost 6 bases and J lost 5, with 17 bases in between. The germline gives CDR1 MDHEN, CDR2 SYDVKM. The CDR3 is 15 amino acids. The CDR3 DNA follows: TGTGCCAGCAGCAACCAACAGGGTGTGCACAATGAGCAGTTCTTC. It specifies CASSNQQGVHNEQFF.

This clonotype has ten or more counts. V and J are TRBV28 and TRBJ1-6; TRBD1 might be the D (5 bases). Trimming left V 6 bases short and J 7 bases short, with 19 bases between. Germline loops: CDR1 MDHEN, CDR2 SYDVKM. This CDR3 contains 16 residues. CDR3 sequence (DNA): TGTGCCAGCAGGGGGAACGAGGCGGGACGGAATTCACCCCTCCACTTT. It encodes CASRGNEAGRNSPLHF.

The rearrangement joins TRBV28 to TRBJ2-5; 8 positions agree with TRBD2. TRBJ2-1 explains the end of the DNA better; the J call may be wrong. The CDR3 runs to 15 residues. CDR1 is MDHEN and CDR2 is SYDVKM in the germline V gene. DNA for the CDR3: TGTGCCAGCAGTTCGGCGACTAGCGCGTACAATGAGCAGTTCTTC. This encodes CASSSATSAYNEQFF.